The 15 T cell receptor beta chains below come from one sample, sequenced in a study of long-term antiretroviral therapy in people with HIV. A v3.0 immunoSEQ assay was performed at survey level. Produced via immunoSEQ multiplex PCR; TCRdb's table is partial and in-frame only. The data contain fewer than 9,000 clones, under 85% of them singletons. The sequences come from unsorted PBMCs, collected 1.1 years after starting antiretroviral therapy. These receptors were taken from a man in his forties or fifties with HIV.

The rearrangement joins TRBV10-1 to TRBJ1-1; tentative D call: TRBD1 (6 bases). CDR3 length: 14 residues. Germline V CDR1 and CDR2: WNHNN, SYGVQD (reference sequence). V dropped 0 bases and J dropped 4 bases, with 9 bases sitting between them. The CDR3 DNA reads as TGCGCCAGCAGTGAGTCCTCGGACAGCACTGAAGCTTTCTTT. This translates into CASSESSDSTEAFF.

CDR3 sequence reads: CASSRLPGTVTAFNEKLFF. Here the CDR3 DNA reads TGTGCCAGCAGTCGCCTTCCCGGGACCGTGACAGCATTTAATGAAAAACTGTTTTTT. The chain joins TRBV27 to TRBJ1-4, with D tentatively TRBD1 (5 bases). V lost 5 bases to trimming and J lost 4 bases, with 26 bases between them. Germline V CDR1 and CDR2: MNHEY, SMNVEV (reference sequence). The CDR3 extends over 19 amino acids.

The chain links TRBV2 to TRBJ1-1; 8 bases line up with TRBD1. The V segment lost 5 bases and the J segment 4 bases; nucleotides outside the gene matches: 3. CDR1 is SNHLY, CDR2 FYNNEI, per germline. The CDR3 sequence is 13 residues long. Here the CDR3 DNA reads TGTGCCAGCAGTTGGGACAGGTCCACTGAAGCTTTCTTT. Its translation: CASSWDRSTEAFF.

The chain combines TRBV10-3 with TRBJ2-2; TRBD2 agrees at 12 bases. CDR3 length: 18 residues. Germline V lookup: CDR1 ENHRY, CDR2 SYGVKD. Trimming at V came to 2 bases and at J to 3 bases, leaving 7 bases not matched to a gene. DNA for the CDR3: TGTGCCATCAGTGAGCGGGCTAGCGGGGGGGCCGACACCGGGGAGCTGTTTTTT. It yields the protein CAISERASGGADTGELFF.

The chain recombines TRBV6-6 with TRBJ2-2, with 9 bases fitting TRBD1. V lost 2 bases and J lost 3; bases outside the gene matches: 1. The CDR3 runs to 15 residues. CDR1 and CDR2 (germline): MNHNY, SVGAGI (reference sequence). In DNA, the CDR3 is TGTGCCAGCAGTTACACAGGGGGCCACACCGGGGAGCTGTTTTTT. Translated, it gives CASSYTGGHTGELFF.

The V gene is TRBV5-1, the J gene TRBJ2-2, with TRBD2 identical over 7 bases. V was clipped by 0 bases and J by 4 bases; unmatched bases: 9. CDR3 length equals 17 residues. Per the germline V gene, CDR1 is SGHRS and CDR2 is YFSETQ. The CDR3 loop is CASSLAPGEGLTGELFF. In nucleotides, the CDR3 is TGCGCCAGCAGCTTGGCCCCCGGGGAGGGGCTCACCGGGGAGCTGTTTTTT.

As DNA, the CDR3 is TGCGCCAGCAGCGGTGCAGGGAGGGCTGGGGCCAACGTCCTGACTTTC. This encodes CASSGAGRAGANVLTF. The chain carries TRBV5-1 and TRBJ2-6; 7 positions agree with TRBD2. The ends lost 4 bases at V and 2 bases at J; junction bases unmatched: 6. There are 16 residues in the CDR3. Germline V gives CDR1 SGHRS, CDR2 YFSETQ.

The table lists this clone with a few counts. V gene TRBV6-6 combines with J gene TRBJ1-6, with D perhaps TRBD1 (5 bases). Trimming removed 2 bases from V and 2 bases from J, with 7 bases in between. Germline assignment: CDR1 MNHNY and CDR2 SVGAGI (reference sequence). This CDR3 is built from 15 residues. This chain's CDR3 is CASSYAGPYNSPLHF. As DNA, the CDR3 is TGTGCCAGCAGTTACGCAGGGCCCTATAATTCACCCCTCCACTTT.

The rearrangement joins TRBV7-9 to TRBJ2-3, with D possibly TRBD1 on 7 matching bases. V was cut by 1 base and J by 3 bases, with 11 bases left in between. CDR3 length equals 15 residues. Germline V gives CDR1 SEHNR, CDR2 FQNEAQ (reference sequence). The CDR3 nucleotides are TGTGCCAGCAGCTTAGAGGAGGGGGCGACAGATACGCAGTATTTT. Translated: CASSLEEGATDTQYF.

V and J are TRBV11-2 and TRBJ1-1; maybe TRBD1 (5 bases). Per germline, CDR1 SGHAT and CDR2 FQNNGV. CDR3 length: 13 amino acids. The ends were cut back, 1 base at V and 7 bases at J, with 10 bases in the middle. The CDR3, as DNA: TGTGCCAGCAGCTTAGCAGGGCCCTTTGAAGCTTTCTTT. Translated, it gives CASSLAGPFEAFF.

The chain joins TRBV5-1 to TRBJ2-5; no firm D call. The germline V gene has CDR1 SGHRS and CDR2 YFSETQ. The CDR3 contains 13 residues. With 0 bases removed from V and 5 bases from J, the gap between germline ends came to 8 bases. DNA of the CDR3: TGCGCCAGCAGCTTGGCGATGGGGGAGACCCAGTACTTC. Translating gives CASSLAMGETQYF.

This chain uses TRBV6-6 with TRBJ1-2; D remains unclear. V was clipped by 6 bases and J by 4 bases, with 12 bases between them. CDR3 length equals 13 residues. Germline CDR1 is MNHNY and CDR2 is SVGAGI (reference sequence). DNA for the CDR3: TGTGCCAGCAGCCAGCTCACGGGCTATGGCTACACCTTC. Translating it yields CASSQLTGYGYTF.

This chain links TRBV7-2 with TRBJ1-1, with 9 bases fitting TRBD1. Trimming cost V 4 bases and J 6 bases; bases outside gene matches: 15. Germline V gene lookup returns CDR1 SGHTA and CDR2 FQGNSA. This CDR3 comprises 17 residues. The CDR3: CASSSVDRGSHSAEAFF. The CDR3 nucleotides read TGTGCCAGCAGCTCCGTGGACAGGGGTTCTCATTCGGCTGAAGCTTTCTTT.

This chain uses TRBV7-2 with TRBJ1-2; 9 nucleotides line up with TRBD1. The CDR3 length is 12 residues. V trimming: 5 bases; J trimming: 8 bases; junction bases outside the gene matches: 3. Germline V gene lookup returns CDR1 SGHTA and CDR2 FQGNSA. CDR3 bases: TGTGCCAGCAGCCGGACAGGGGTGGGCTACACCTTC. Translated: CASSRTGVGYTF.

V and J are TRBV7-9 and TRBJ2-3; 14 nucleotides line up with TRBD2. The CDR3 is 19 amino acids. Germline assignment: CDR1 SEHNR and CDR2 FQNEAQ (reference sequence). Unmatched junction bases numbered 15, after V lost 5 bases and J lost 5 bases. The CDR3, as DNA: TGTGCCAGCAGCCCCGGACTAGCGGGGGGTGCCGGGCGGCTAGATACGCAGTATTTT. Encoded protein: CASSPGLAGGAGRLDTQYF.